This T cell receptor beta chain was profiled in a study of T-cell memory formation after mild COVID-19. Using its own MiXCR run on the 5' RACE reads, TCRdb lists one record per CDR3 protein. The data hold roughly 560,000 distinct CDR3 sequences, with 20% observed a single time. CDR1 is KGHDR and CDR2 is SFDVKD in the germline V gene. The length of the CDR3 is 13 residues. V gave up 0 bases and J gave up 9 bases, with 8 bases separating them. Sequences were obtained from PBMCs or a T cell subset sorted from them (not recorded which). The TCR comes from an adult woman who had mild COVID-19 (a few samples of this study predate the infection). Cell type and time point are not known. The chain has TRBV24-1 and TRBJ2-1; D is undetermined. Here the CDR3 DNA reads TGTGCCACCAGTGATTTGCGGAATCGTGAGCAGTTCTTC. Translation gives CATSDLRNREQFF.